The subject of this entry is one T cell receptor (beta chain). This clone has only a few counts. This receptor's antigen is unknown. There are no base qualities to consult, and no much larger clone falls within one base. This specimen belongs to a study of control samples from healthy donors and cancer patients (dated by TCRdb to 2020 to 2022). Library preparation was by the immunoSEQ multiplex PCR assay. The clones in this table, taken by TCRdb from immuneACCESS, are in-frame only. Not every clone is retained; where verified, under half of the shortfall comes from an unresolved V gene, and the cause of the rest is unknown. In all, the sample holds approximately 93,000 clones, and about 89% of those were seen once. The ten largest account for about 10% of the sample. V loses 5 bases of germline sequence and J loses 8 bases, and the interval between the two ends is 10 bases. Its CDR3 holds 12 amino acids, cysteine through phenylalanine. The only DNA kept is the CDR3, 36 bases in frame from the first base.

The sequence joins TRBV12-3 or TRBV12-4 to TRBJ2-1; D gene: possibly TRBD2, on 7 matching bases. This clonotype was obtained from a woman aged 45-60 years with colorectal cancer. Sequencing was done on a sample of PBMCs. The DNA sequence is TGTGCCAGCAGTCCGGGGGGCGATGAGCAGTTCTTC. This codes for CASSPGGDEQFF.